This TCR beta chain is from a study of T-cell memory formation after mild COVID-19 (dated by TCRdb to the early 2020s). Study-wide context: TCR sequence clusters from the two donors were found to be largely donor specific. In a couple of donors, T-cell clones that expanded and contracted after mild COVID-19 were tracked by sequencing TCRalpha and TCRbeta repertoires over time. The cohort comprised two young, previously healthy adult volunteers, one female and one male. Summary of the overall study and its limitations: The detection of some responding clones in pre-infection memory suggests that pre-existing cross-reactive memory T cells joined the SARS-CoV-2 response. Whether the second-wave clones peaking on day 37 were SARS-CoV-2 specific was not confirmed. Balanced CD4/CD8 phenotypes were observed for clones contracting from day 15 to 85, whereas a bias towards CD4+ was observed for a second wave of clones expanding from day 15 to 37. The study included only a couple of mild cases, and larger cohorts that include severe cases with pre-infection samples were judged to be necessary. Contracting CD4+ clones turned up mainly in the CM and EM memory subsets, whereas EMRA was where CD8+ clones were enriched.

Cut back by 0 bases and 5 bases, the V and J ends lie 15 bases apart. The CDR3 covers 16 residues, taking in both the cysteine and the phenylalanine. Only the CDR3 DNA is retained, 48 bases long and in frame from the first base. In the germline V gene (reference sequence), CDR1 corresponds to MNHEY and CDR2 to SMNVEV. Sequenced using an Illumina NovaSeq 6000. TCRalpha and TCRbeta cDNA libraries were constructed by 5'RACE with constant-segment primers, with sample barcodes and unique molecular identifiers being introduced. Trizol reagent was used to extract RNA from every sample. Libraries were amplified in two PCR steps, with a second sample barcode and Illumina TruSeq adapters added in the second step. Sequencing of libraries was performed on an Illumina NovaSeq with 2 x 150 bp paired-end reads. The paper's processing steps were these. With migec v1.2.7, reads were demultiplexed and then collapsed into UMI-guided consensus sequences. With mixcr v2.1.11, UMI consensuses were aligned to TRA and TRB V and J templates and assembled into clonotypes. Clonotypes were classified as expanded or contracted when called significant by both edgeR and NoisET, with noise models trained on biological replicates. For edgeR calls, the cutoffs were a false discovery rate-adjusted p below 0.01 and a log2 fold-change threshold of 1. PCA with hierarchical clustering of max-normalized trajectories of the 1000 most abundant clonotypes was used as exploratory dynamics analysis. Each responding clone was given a CD4 or CD8 phenotype based on the CD4+ and CD8+ repertoires, which had been sequenced separately. TCRdb's own reprocessing of the public reads used fastp at Q25 and MiXCR and kept productive beta chains. Rows are combined by CDR3 protein, so each entry shows the most common genes and DNA. The V and J calls follow TCRdb's processing rather than the paper's. The sample records 65,000 to 95,000 distinct CDR3 sequences, roughly 13% of which are singletons. The ten largest make up around two fifths of the sample.

Ficoll-Paque density gradient centrifugation was the method used to isolate PBMCs. As for this clonotype: No cognate antigen has been identified for it. One base away there is no much larger clone; base qualities are not given.

The origin of this receptor is a man in his late teens or twenties who had mild COVID-19 (a few samples of this study predate the infection). The sample titles of this study are shuffled in the database, so cell type and time point are left out; the donor was told from shared clones. Sequencing was carried out using PBMCs or a T cell subset sorted from them (not recorded which). This chain is built from TRBV27 and TRBJ2-3, with a tentative D gene TRBD2 over 6 matching bases. CDR3 loop: CASSLSIPAGKDTQYF. The DNA sequence reads TGTGCCAGCAGTTTATCGATTCCTGCGGGGAAAGATACGCAGTATTTT.